This passage covers 8 T cell receptor beta chains from one sample sequenced in a study of identifying expanded T cells in peripheral blood. Here immunoSEQ multiplex PCR was the method, and the copy in TCRdb shows in-frame clones only, minus some. The sample shows some 96,000 clones, approximately 88% of them seen only once. Source material: blood. The receptor source for this set is a person aged 18-69 years in good health.

The V call is TRBV10-2, the J call TRBJ2-1; 7 nucleotides align to TRBD1. CDR3 length: 15 amino acids. Germline lookup yields CDR1 WSHSY and CDR2 SAAADI. With V trimmed by 3 bases and J by 7 bases, 9 bases remained unmatched. The CDR3 sequence is CASSDITGAPNEQFF. DNA of the CDR3: TGCGCCAGCAGTGATATTACAGGGGCTCCGAATGAGCAGTTCTTC.

The chain employs TRBV4-3 and TRBJ2-7; D remains unclear. Germline-derived CDR1 and CDR2 are LGHNA and YSLEER. V was trimmed by 0 bases and J by 4 bases, leaving 13 bases between them. The CDR3 is made up of 15 amino acids. The CDR3 here is CASSQDLRVGYEQYF. DNA for the CDR3: TGCGCCAGCAGCCAAGATTTAAGAGTTGGGTACGAGCAGTACTTC.

V usage is TRBV23-1 and J usage is TRBJ1-5; 8 bases fit TRBD1. TRBV23-1 is annotated as an ORF whose role is uncertain. The CDR3 totals 16 residues. The junction had 8 bases not matched to a gene; V was cut back by 0 bases and J by 7 bases. The chain's CDR3 is CASSQSDRARGQPQHF. DNA for the CDR3: TGCGCCAGCAGTCAATCGGACAGGGCCCGCGGACAGCCCCAGCATTTT.

V usage is TRBV18 and J usage is TRBJ2-7; D is possibly TRBD1 (6 bases). Germline CDR1 and CDR2: KGHSH and LQKENI. V was clipped by 1 base and J by 0 bases, with 16 bases between them. The CDR3 totals 17 residues. CDR3 sequence (DNA): TGTGCCAGCTCACCACTTGCTCGGACAGAGAGCTCCTACGAGCAGTACTTC. The encoded protein is CASSPLARTESSYEQYF.

The CDR3 nucleotides read TGTGCCATCAGTAAGGGACTAGCGGCTGCAGATACGCAGTATTTT. Translating gives CAISKGLAAADTQYF. The rearrangement joins TRBV10-3 to TRBJ2-3; 11 nucleotides agree with TRBD2. The CDR3 consists of 15 residues. The V gene's germline CDR1 is ENHRY and CDR2 SYGVKD. The V segment lost 5 bases and the J segment 4 bases; nucleotides outside the gene matches: 5.

The chain combines TRBV18 with TRBJ1-4; D unclear. CDR1 KGHSH and CDR2 LQKENI come from the germline V gene. CDR3 length: 14 residues. The V end was cut by 4 bases, the J end by 5 bases, with 11 bases between. This chain's CDR3 is CASSHGFKNEKLFF. DNA for the CDR3: TGTGCCAGCTCACATGGATTTAAGAATGAAAAACTGTTTTTT.

The chain is built from TRBV27 and TRBJ2-1; D is undetermined. Deletions cut 6 bases from V and 7 bases from J, with 13 bases between. The V gene's germline CDR1 is MNHEY and CDR2 SMNVEV (reference sequence). This CDR3 comprises 13 residues. CDR3 sequence reads: CASRSGVGNEQFF. The CDR3 bases are TGTGCCAGCAGAAGTGGTGTGGGAAATGAGCAGTTCTTC.

The chain carries TRBV15 and TRBJ2-1; D possibly corresponds to TRBD1 (6 bases). The ends were cut back, 1 base at V and 4 bases at J, with 11 bases in the middle. Germline CDR1 LNHNV, CDR2 YYDKDF (reference sequence). This CDR3 comprises 15 residues. The CDR3 here is CATSRVAGTYNEQFF. The CDR3 nucleotides are TGTGCCACCAGCAGAGTCGCCGGGACATACAATGAGCAGTTCTTC.